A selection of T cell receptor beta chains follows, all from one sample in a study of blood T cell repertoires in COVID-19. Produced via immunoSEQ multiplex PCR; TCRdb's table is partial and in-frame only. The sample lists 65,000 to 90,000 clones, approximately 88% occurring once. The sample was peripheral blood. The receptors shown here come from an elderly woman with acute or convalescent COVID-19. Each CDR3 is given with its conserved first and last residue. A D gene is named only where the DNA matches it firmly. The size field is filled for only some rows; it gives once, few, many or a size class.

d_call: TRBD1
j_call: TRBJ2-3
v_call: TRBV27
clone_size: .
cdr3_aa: CASRTGYTDTQYF
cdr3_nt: TGTGCCAGCAGGACAGGGTACACAGATACGCAGTATTTT

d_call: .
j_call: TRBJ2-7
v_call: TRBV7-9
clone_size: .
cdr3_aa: CASSSNPSGSEQYF
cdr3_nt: TGTGCCAGCAGCTCCAACCCCTCGGGAAGCGAGCAGTACTTC

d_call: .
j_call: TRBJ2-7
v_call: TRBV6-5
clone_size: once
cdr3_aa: CASRRAGGEYEQYF
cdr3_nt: TGTGCCAGCAGAAGAGCGGGCGGTGAGTACGAGCAGTACTTC

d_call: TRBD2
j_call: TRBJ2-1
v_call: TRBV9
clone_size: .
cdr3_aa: CATGPPGGPGSNEQFF
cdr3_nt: TGTGCCACCGGGCCCCCGGGGGGGCCCGGTTCCAATGAGCAGTTCTTC

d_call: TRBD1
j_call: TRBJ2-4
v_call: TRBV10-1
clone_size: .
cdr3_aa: CASSGGTGGPRIQYF
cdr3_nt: TGCGCCAGCAGTGGCGGGACAGGGGGTCCTCGGATTCAGTACTTC

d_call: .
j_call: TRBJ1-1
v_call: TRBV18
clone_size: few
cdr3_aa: CASSPDSRYTEAFF
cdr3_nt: TGTGCCAGCTCACCAGACAGCAGATACACTGAAGCTTTCTTT

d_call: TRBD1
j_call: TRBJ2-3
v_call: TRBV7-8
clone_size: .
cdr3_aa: CASSPQGARGTDTQYF
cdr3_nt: TGTGCCAGCAGCCCGCAGGGGGCTAGAGGGACAGATACGCAGTATTTT

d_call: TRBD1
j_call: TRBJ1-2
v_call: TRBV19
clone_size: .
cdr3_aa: CASSGTGNKVYGYTF
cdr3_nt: TGTGCCAGTAGTGGGACAGGGAATAAGGTCTATGGCTACACCTTC

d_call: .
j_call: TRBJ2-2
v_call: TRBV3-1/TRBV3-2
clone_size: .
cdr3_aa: CASSTRQFTGELFF
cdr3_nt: TGTGCCAGCAGCACCCGACAGTTCACCGGGGAGCTGTTTTTT

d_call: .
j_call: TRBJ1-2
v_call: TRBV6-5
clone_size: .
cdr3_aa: CASSSDQGYGYTF
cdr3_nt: TGTGCCAGCAGTTCAGACCAGGGATATGGCTACACCTTC

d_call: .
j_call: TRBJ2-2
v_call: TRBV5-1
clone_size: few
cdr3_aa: CASSLGRPGTFTGELFF
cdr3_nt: TGCGCCAGCAGCTTGGGTCGTCCCGGGACATTTACCGGGGAGCTGTTTTTT

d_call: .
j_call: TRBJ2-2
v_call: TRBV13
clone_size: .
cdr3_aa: CASSNPGLGNTGELFF
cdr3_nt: TGTGCCAGCAGCAATCCGGGACTGGGGAACACCGGGGAGCTGTTTTTT

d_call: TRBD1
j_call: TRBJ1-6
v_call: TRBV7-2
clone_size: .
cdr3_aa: CASSFGTGVGSPLHF
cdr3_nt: TGTGCCAGCAGCTTCGGGACAGGGGTGGGTTCACCCCTCCACTTT

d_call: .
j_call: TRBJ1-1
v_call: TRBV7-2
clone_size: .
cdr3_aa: CASSLSRGFGTEAFF
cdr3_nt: TGTGCCAGCAGCTTATCTCGGGGGTTCGGCACTGAAGCTTTCTTT

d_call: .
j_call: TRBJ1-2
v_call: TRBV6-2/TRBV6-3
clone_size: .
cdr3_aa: CASSYGGQRGGYTF
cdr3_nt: TGTGCCAGCAGTTACGGGGGCCAGAGAGGTGGCTACACCTTC

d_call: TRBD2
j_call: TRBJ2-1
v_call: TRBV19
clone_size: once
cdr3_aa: CASSPPRAGVYNEQFF
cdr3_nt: TGTGCCAGTAGTCCCCCAAGAGCGGGAGTCTACAATGAGCAGTTCTTC

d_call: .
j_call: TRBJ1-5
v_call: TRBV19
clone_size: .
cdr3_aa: CASRDSHLAAQLSQHF
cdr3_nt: TGTGCCAGTAGAGACTCACACCTCGCGGCCCAACTTTCCCAGCATTTT

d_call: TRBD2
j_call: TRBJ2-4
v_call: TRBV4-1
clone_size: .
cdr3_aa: CASSKGGVAGVNIQYF
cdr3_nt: TGCGCCAGCAGCAAGGGAGGGGTGGCGGGAGTAAACATTCAGTACTTC

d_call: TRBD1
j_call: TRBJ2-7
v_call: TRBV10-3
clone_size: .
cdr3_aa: CATKGGQGQYEQYF
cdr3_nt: TGTGCCACCAAAGGCGGACAGGGACAATACGAGCAGTACTTC

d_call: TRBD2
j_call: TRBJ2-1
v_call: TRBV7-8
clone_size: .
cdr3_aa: CASNYGGNEQFF
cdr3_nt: TGTGCCAGCAATTACGGGGGGAATGAGCAGTTCTTC

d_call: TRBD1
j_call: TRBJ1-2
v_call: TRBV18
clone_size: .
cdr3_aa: CASSPQTGNGYTF
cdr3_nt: TGTGCCAGCTCACCTCAGACAGGGAATGGCTACACCTTC

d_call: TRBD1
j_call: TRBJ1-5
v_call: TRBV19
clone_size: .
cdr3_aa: CASSFQDRGNQPQHF
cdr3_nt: TGTGCCAGTAGCTTTCAGGACAGGGGGAATCAGCCCCAGCATTTT

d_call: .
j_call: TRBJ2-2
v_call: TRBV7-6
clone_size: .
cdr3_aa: CASSLDLRNTGELFF
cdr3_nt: TGTGCCAGCAGCTTAGATTTGAGGAACACCGGGGAGCTGTTTTTT

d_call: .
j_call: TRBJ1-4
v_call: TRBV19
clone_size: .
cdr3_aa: CASSTGTPTNEKLFF
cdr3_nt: TGTGCCAGTAGTACCGGGACACCTACTAATGAAAAACTGTTTTTT

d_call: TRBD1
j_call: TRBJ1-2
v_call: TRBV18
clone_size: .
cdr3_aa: CASSPGTGGYGYTF
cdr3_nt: TGTGCCAGCTCACCAGGGACAGGGGGCTATGGCTACACCTTC

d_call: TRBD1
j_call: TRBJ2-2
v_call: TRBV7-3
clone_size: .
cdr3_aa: CASSLASTRQGFPGELFF
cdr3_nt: TGTGCCAGCAGCTTAGCAAGCACAAGACAGGGATTTCCCGGGGAGCTGTTTTTT

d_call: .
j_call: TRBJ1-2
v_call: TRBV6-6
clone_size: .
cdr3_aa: CASSQGGDGYTF
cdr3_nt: TGTGCCAGCAGCCAGGGAGGGGATGGCTACACCTTC

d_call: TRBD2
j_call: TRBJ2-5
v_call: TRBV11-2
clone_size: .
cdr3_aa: CASTTRGTSGRGWSETQYF
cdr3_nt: TGTGCCAGCACTACTAGGGGGACTAGCGGGAGGGGATGGAGCGAGACCCAGTACTTC

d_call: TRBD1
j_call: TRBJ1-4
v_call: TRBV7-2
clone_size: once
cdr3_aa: CASSPQRGTGGVKLFF
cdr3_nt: TGTGCCAGCAGCCCCCAACGGGGGACAGGGGGCGTAAAACTGTTTTTT

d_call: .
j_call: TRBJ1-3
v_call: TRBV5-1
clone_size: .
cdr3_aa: CASSDLDSDTIYF
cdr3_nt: TGCGCCAGCAGCGACCTAGACAGTGACACCATATATTTT

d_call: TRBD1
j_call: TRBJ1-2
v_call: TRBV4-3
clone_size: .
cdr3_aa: CASSQEQGLGGYTF
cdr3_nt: TGCGCCAGCAGCCAAGAACAGGGGCTAGGTGGCTACACCTTC

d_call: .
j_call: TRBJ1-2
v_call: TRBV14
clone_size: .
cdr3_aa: CASSGGLNMRYTF
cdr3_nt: TGTGCCAGCAGCGGGGGACTCAATATGCGCTACACCTTC

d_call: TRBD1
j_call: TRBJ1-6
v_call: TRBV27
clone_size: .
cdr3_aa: CASSLARGPGGSLHF
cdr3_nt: TGTGCCAGCAGTTTAGCCAGGGGGCCTGGAGGGTCCCTCCACTTT

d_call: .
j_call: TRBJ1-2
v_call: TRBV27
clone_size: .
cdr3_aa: CASSSNARRGYGYTF
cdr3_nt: TGTGCCAGCAGCTCCAACGCACGGAGGGGCTATGGCTACACCTTC

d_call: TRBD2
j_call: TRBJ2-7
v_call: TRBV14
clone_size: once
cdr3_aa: CASSQDRGGRSQYF
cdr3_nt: TGTGCCAGCAGCCAAGATAGGGGCGGGAGGTCGCAGTACTTC